One and the same sample provided the 28 T cell receptor beta chains below, sequenced in a study of cytomegalovirus exposure and HLA in healthy donors. The PCR had 60 Vbeta and 13 Jbeta primers. Sequencing was performed with immunoSEQ multiplex PCR; in TCRdb, only in-frame clones are kept and a portion is missing. The table records roughly 100,000 clones, 75% to 90% of them present only once. Sequenced material: PBMCs. The receptor source for this set is a man aged 25 to 40 in good health and CMV-seropositive.

The V call is TRBV2, the J call TRBJ2-3; 7 bases fit TRBD2. The V segment lost 4 bases and the J segment 0 bases; nucleotides outside the gene matches: 7. Germline V gives CDR1 SNHLY, CDR2 FYNNEI. This CDR3 contains 16 residues. The CDR3, as DNA: TGTGCCAGCAGTGGTCGACTAGCTGGTAGCACAGATACGCAGTATTTT. Translated, it gives CASSGRLAGSTDTQYF.

This rearrangement joins TRBV19 to TRBJ2-7; 8 bases line up with TRBD1. The junction had 10 bases not matched to a gene; V was cut back by 11 bases and J by 7 bases. There are 12 residues in the CDR3. Germline V lookup: CDR1 LNHDA, CDR2 SQIVND (reference sequence). The CDR3 coding sequence is TGTGCCGGCAGGCAGGGGGCGCGGGAGCAGTACTTC. Translated: CAGRQGAREQYF. Filled out from reference TRBV19 and TRBJ2-7, the complete variable domain reads DGGITQSPKYLFRKEGQNVTLSCEQNLNHDAMYWYRQDPGQGLRLIYYSQIVNDFQKGDIAEGYSVSREKKESFPLTVTSAQKNPTAFYLCAGRQGAREQYFGPGTRLTVT.

The J gene is TRBJ2-3, the V gene TRBV11-3; 8 bases fit TRBD2. The CDR3 is made up of 15 amino acids. Germline loops: CDR1 SGHNT, CDR2 YENEEA. V lost 3 bases and J lost 0; bases outside the gene matches: 2. The CDR3 DNA sequence: TGTGCCAGCAGCTTGTCGGGGGGGAGCACAGATACGCAGTATTTT. Its protein product is CASSLSGGSTDTQYF.

This chain uses TRBV5-4 with TRBJ2-5, with D perhaps TRBD2 (6 bases). From germline, CDR1 is SGHNT and CDR2 YYREEE (reference sequence). V lost 1 base and J 5 bases, leaving 12 bases between the germline ends. The CDR3 sequence is 14 residues long. Written as DNA, the CDR3 is TGTGCCAGCAGCTTGAATCGGGGGAGGGAGACCCAGTACTTC. Encoded protein: CASSLNRGRETQYF. The variable domain in full, with the rest retrieved from reference TRBV5-4 and TRBJ2-5, is ETGVTQSPTHLIKTRGQQVTLRCSSQSGHNTVSWYQQALGQGPQFIFQYYREEENGRGNFPPRFSGLQFPNYSSELNVNALELDDSALYLCASSLNRGRETQYFGPGTRLLVL.

The chain has TRBV6-1 and TRBJ2-7; D is undetermined. Trimming pared 2 bases from V and 2 bases from J, leaving 16 bases between. The CDR3 is made up of 16 amino acids. Germline V gives CDR1 MNHNS, CDR2 SASEGT. The CDR3 loop is CASSEPPHSIPYEQYF. CDR3 nucleotides: TGTGCCAGCAGTGAACCCCCCCACTCAATTCCCTACGAGCAGTACTTC.

The chain employs TRBV7-9 and TRBJ1-6; D perhaps matches TRBD1 (5 bases). CDR1 and CDR2 from the germline V gene are SEHNR and FQNEAQ (reference sequence). The V end lost 3 bases, the J end lost 7 bases, and 10 bases lay between the germline ends. The CDR3 is made up of 14 amino acids. The CDR3 DNA is TGTGCCAGCAGCTTGCCAGGGATGAATTCACCCCTCCACTTT. It translates to CASSLPGMNSPLHF.

The chain carries TRBV6-5 and TRBJ2-5; D possibly corresponds to TRBD1 (6 bases). CDR3 length: 13 residues. In germline, CDR1 is MNHEY, CDR2 SVGAGI. V was trimmed by 2 bases and J by 11 bases, leaving 15 bases between them. CDR3 protein: CASSYEGVEEQYF. The CDR3 nucleotides read TGTGCCAGCAGTTACGAGGGGGTCGAGGAGCAGTACTTC.

The chain is built from TRBV19 and TRBJ1-2; 7 bases agree with TRBD1. Germline lookup yields CDR1 LNHDA and CDR2 SQIVND (reference sequence). V lost 5 bases to trimming and J lost 1 base; unmatched junction nucleotides: 4. The CDR3 extends over 14 amino acids. The CDR3 DNA sequence: TGTGCCAGTAGTGAGAACAGGGGTAACTATGGCTACACCTTC. This sequence encodes CASSENRGNYGYTF.

This sequence joins TRBV2 and TRBJ1-6; tentatively, D is TRBD1 (6 bases). Germline values: CDR1 SNHLY, CDR2 FYNNEI. There are 15 residues in the CDR3. Between the trimmed V and J ends, which lost 1 base and 7 bases, there was a span of 11 bases. Here the CDR3 DNA reads TGTGCCAGCAGTGAAGTGGGACAAGTAAATTCACCCCTCCACTTT. This sequence encodes CASSEVGQVNSPLHF.

About this clone: The same CDR3 is also encoded by other DNA sequences in this sample. The J gene is TRBJ1-6, the V gene TRBV6-5; perhaps TRBD1 as D (5 bases). V lost 5 bases and J 7 bases, leaving 12 bases between the germline ends. The CDR3 loop spans 14 amino acids. Germline assignment: CDR1 MNHEY and CDR2 SVGAGI. The CDR3 loop is CASSTRAGNSPLHF. The CDR3 coding sequence is TGTGCCAGCAGTACCAGGGCAGGGAATTCACCCCTCCACTTT.

This clone was detected only a few times. This chain connects TRBV9 to TRBJ2-7; 8 bases fit TRBD1. Germline V gene sequence: CDR1 SGDLS, CDR2 YYNGEE. The CDR3 totals 16 residues. J gave up 7 bases and V 3 bases, and 15 bases lay outside the gene matches. As DNA, the CDR3 is TGTGCCAGCAGCGCGACGGACAGGGCCTTACCGAAGGAGCAGTACTTC. Amino acid sequence: CASSATDRALPKEQYF.

Remarks on this clone: Its ends do not fully match the called genes, so a read error is possible. The chain carries TRBV7-9 and TRBJ1-2, with 7 positions matching TRBD1. This CDR3 is built from 16 residues. Germline V gives CDR1 SEHNR, CDR2 FQNEAQ (reference sequence). This CDR3 reads CASSYMAGTDVYGYSF. As DNA, the CDR3 is TGTGCCAGCAGTTACATGGCGGGGACAGATGTCTATGGCTACTCCTTC.

This clone was observed a few times. The V and J genes are TRBV10-1 and TRBJ2-3, with 8 bases that match TRBD2. The junction had 4 bases not matched to a gene; V was cut back by 3 bases and J by 2 bases. Germline loops: CDR1 WNHNN, CDR2 SYGVQD (reference sequence). The CDR3 sequence is 15 residues long. CDR3 sequence: CASSDWRGVTDTQYF. The CDR3 DNA sequence: TGCGCCAGCAGTGATTGGCGGGGGGTCACAGATACGCAGTATTTT.

V gene TRBV27 combines with J gene TRBJ2-2; tentatively, D is TRBD1 (6 bases). V was shortened by 5 bases and J by 3 bases, with 16 bases between the two germline ends. CDR3 length: 16 amino acids. The germline V gene has CDR1 MNHEY and CDR2 SMNVEV (reference sequence). The CDR3 coding sequence is TGTGCCAGCAGTCGGGAAGGGGGTTGGGACACCGGGGAGCTGTTTTTT. It codes for CASSREGGWDTGELFF.

On this clone: Other DNA sequences in the same sample also yield this CDR3. J is TRBJ2-5 and V is TRBV5-4; 12 nucleotides match TRBD2. V dropped 3 bases and J dropped 5; count of bases not matched to a gene: 8. This CDR3 is built from 16 residues. Germline V CDR1 and CDR2: SGHNT, YYREEE (reference sequence). CDR3 bases: TGTGCCAGCAGCTCGCCGACTAGCGGGGGAGGGGAGACCCAGTACTTC. Its protein is CASSSPTSGGGETQYF.

This clone was picked up a small number of times. The chain is built from TRBV18 and TRBJ1-2; 7 positions agree with TRBD1. The junction had 11 bases not matched to a gene; V was cut back by 6 bases and J by 4 bases. The CDR3 length is 15 residues. The germline gives CDR1 KGHSH, CDR2 LQKENI. This CDR3 reads CASSYSMGQLYGYTF. DNA for the CDR3: TGTGCCAGCTCTTATAGTATGGGACAGCTCTATGGCTACACCTTC.

This clone has only one observation. The gene calls are TRBV10-3 and TRBJ2-2; maybe TRBD2 (6 bases). The CDR3 extends over 15 amino acids. The V and J ends lost 6 bases and 1 base respectively, with 12 bases between them. The germline CDR1 and CDR2 sequences are ENHRY and SYGVKD. The DNA for the CDR3 is TGTGCCATCAGCAAGGGACTGCAGAACACCGGGGAGCTGTTTTTT. Protein: CAISKGLQNTGELFF.

This CDR3 is CASRGVVRGAYEQYF. The DNA of the CDR3 is TGTGCAAGTCGTGGCGTCGTGCGGGGGGCCTACGAGCAGTACTTC. The V and J genes are TRBV12-2 and TRBJ2-7; the table calls TRBD2, which could not be checked here. TRBV12-2 is noted as a pseudogene. The CDR3 has 15 residues.

This rearrangement joins TRBV7-9 to TRBJ1-1; D gene ambiguous. This CDR3 has 15 residues. CDR1 and CDR2 from the germline V gene are SEHNR and FQNEAQ (reference sequence). Trimming took 0 bases from V and 6 from J, leaving 14 bases between them. The CDR3 loop is CASSLAGADPPEAFF. The CDR3 DNA is TGTGCCAGCAGCTTAGCCGGAGCTGACCCCCCTGAAGCTTTCTTT.

The rearrangement links TRBV5-5 to TRBJ2-7; TRBD1 agrees at 9 bases. Unmatched junction bases numbered 5, after V lost 3 bases and J lost 7 bases. Germline V gene lookup returns CDR1 SGHKS and CDR2 YYEKEE (reference sequence). This CDR3 contains 13 residues. CDR3 nucleotide sequence: TGTGCCAGCAGCTCCCGGACAGGGGAAGAGCAGTACTTC. The encoded protein is CASSSRTGEEQYF.

This clone was recorded only once. This chain uses TRBV29-1 with TRBJ2-2; 9 nucleotides line up with TRBD1. Germline-derived CDR1 and CDR2 are SQVTM and ANQGSEA. After removal of 7 bases from V and 3 bases from J, the junction contained 6 bases not matched to a gene. The CDR3 has 14 amino acids. The CDR3 region is CSAGQGIDTGELFF. The CDR3 DNA follows: TGCAGCGCTGGACAGGGGATAGACACCGGGGAGCTGTTTTTT.

The genes are TRBV7-2 and TRBJ1-6; D is unresolved. CDR1 and CDR2 (germline): SGHTA, FQGNSA. V was shortened by 2 bases and J by 7 bases, with 9 bases between the two germline ends. This CDR3 contains 14 residues. The CDR3 nucleotides are TGTGCCAGCAGCTTAAATCGGGTGAATTCACCCCTCCACTTT. Protein sequence: CASSLNRVNSPLHF.

V usage is TRBV5-1 and J usage is TRBJ1-2; 7 bases align to TRBD1. The CDR3 runs to 16 residues. V gave up 6 bases and J gave up 1 base; unmatched junction bases: 12. Germline-derived CDR1 and CDR2 are SGHRS and YFSETQ. CDR3 sequence reads: CASTDPGTARNYGYTF. The CDR3 bases are TGCGCCAGCACCGATCCCGGGACAGCCCGTAACTATGGCTACACCTTC.

The genes are TRBV5-1 and TRBJ1-5, with D maybe TRBD1 (6 bases). Germline CDR1 reads SGHRS; CDR2 reads YFSETQ. Trimming removed 0 bases from V and 1 base from J, with 8 bases in between. The length of the CDR3 is 15 residues. CDR3 loop: CASSLGGLSNQPQHF. CDR3 coding DNA: TGCGCCAGCAGCTTGGGGGGGCTCAGCAATCAGCCCCAGCATTTT.

The chain recombines TRBV7-3 with TRBJ2-5; maybe TRBD2 (5 bases). Trimming left V 0 bases short and J 5 bases short, with 16 bases between. Germline CDR1 reads SGHTA; CDR2 reads FQGTGA. This CDR3 spans 16 amino acids. The chain's CDR3 is CASSLTYGKGTETQYF. CDR3 in DNA: TGTGCCAGCAGCTTAACGTACGGGAAGGGAACGGAGACCCAGTACTTC. The whole variable domain, remainder taken from reference TRBV7-3 and TRBJ2-5, is GAGVSQTPSNKVTEKGKYVELRCDPISGHTALYWYRQSLGQGPEFLIYFQGTGAADDSGLPNDRFFAVRPEGSVSTLKIQRTERGDSAVYLCASSLTYGKGTETQYFGPGTRLLVL.

This clone was seen a handful of times. The chain recombines TRBV2 with TRBJ2-5; D is perhaps TRBD2 (6 bases). Germline lookup yields CDR1 SNHLY and CDR2 FYNNEI. This CDR3 is 14 amino acids long. Trimming removed 4 bases from V and 5 bases from J, with 14 bases in between. The CDR3 coding sequence is TGTGCCAGCAGTGTAGGGACTTTCGAGGAGACCCAGTACTTC. Encoded protein: CASSVGTFEETQYF.

This rearrangement joins TRBV6-1 to TRBJ2-5; 9 bases align to TRBD2. In germline, CDR1 is MNHNS, CDR2 SASEGT. V was clipped by 2 bases and J by 5 bases; unmatched bases: 9. The CDR3 length is 16 residues. CDR3 protein: CASSERGRGGRETQYF. For the CDR3, the DNA is TGTGCCAGCAGTGAACGGGGGCGGGGGGGCCGGGAGACCCAGTACTTC.

The chain joins TRBV5-6 to TRBJ2-2; weak D call: TRBD1 (6 bases). CDR1 and CDR2 from the germline V gene are SGHDT and YYEEEE. This CDR3 has 13 residues. V was pared by 4 bases and J by 6 bases, with 10 bases between. CDR3 residues: CASSRDIPGELFF. The CDR3 bases are TGTGCCAGCAGCAGGGACATTCCCGGGGAGCTGTTTTTT.